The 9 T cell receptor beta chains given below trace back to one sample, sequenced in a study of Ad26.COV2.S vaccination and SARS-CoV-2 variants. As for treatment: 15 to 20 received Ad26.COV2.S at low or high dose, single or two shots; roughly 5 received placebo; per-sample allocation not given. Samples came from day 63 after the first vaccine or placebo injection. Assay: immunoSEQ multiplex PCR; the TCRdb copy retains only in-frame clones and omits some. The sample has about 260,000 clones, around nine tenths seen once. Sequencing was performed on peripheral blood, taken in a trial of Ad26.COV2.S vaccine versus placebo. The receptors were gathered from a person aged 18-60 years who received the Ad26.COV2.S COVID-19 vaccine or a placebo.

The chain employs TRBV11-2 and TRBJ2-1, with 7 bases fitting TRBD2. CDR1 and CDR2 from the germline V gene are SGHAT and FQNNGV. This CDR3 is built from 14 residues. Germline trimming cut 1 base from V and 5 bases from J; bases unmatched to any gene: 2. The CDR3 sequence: CASSLGGGNNEQFF. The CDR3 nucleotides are TGTGCCAGCAGCTTAGGGGGGGGGAACAATGAGCAGTTCTTC.

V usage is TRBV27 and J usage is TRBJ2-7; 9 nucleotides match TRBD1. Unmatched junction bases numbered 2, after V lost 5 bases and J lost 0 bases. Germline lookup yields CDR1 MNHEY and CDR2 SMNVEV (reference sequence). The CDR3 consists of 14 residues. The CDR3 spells CASSRQGGSYEQYV. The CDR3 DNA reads TGTGCCAGCAGTCGACAGGGGGGCTCCTACGAGCAGTACGTC.

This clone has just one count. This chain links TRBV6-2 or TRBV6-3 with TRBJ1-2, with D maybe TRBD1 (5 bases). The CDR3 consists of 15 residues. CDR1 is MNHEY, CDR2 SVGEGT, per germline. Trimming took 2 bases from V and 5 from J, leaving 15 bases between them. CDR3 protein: CASSYVGGDWYGYTF. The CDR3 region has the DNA TGTGCCAGCAGTTACGTCGGGGGGGACTGGTATGGCTACACCTTC.

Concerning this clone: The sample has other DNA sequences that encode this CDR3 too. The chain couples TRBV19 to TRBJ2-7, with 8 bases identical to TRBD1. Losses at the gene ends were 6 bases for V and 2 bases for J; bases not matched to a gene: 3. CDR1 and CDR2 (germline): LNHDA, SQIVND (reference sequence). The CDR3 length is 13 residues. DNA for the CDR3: TGTGCCAGTAGCCGGACAGGGCCCTACGAGCAGTACTTC. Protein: CASSRTGPYEQYF.

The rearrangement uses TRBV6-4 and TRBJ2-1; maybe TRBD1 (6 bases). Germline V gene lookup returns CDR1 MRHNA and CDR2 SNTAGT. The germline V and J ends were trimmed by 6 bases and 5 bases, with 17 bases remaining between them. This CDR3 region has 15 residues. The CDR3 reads CASRRQATLHNEQFF. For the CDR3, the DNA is TGTGCCAGCAGAAGACAGGCAACTCTCCACAATGAGCAGTTCTTC.

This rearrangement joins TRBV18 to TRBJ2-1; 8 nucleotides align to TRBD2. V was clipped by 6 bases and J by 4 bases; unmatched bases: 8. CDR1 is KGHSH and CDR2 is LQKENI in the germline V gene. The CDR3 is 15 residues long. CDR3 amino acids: CASSPTSGPYNEQFF. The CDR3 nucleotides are TGTGCCAGCTCGCCCACTAGCGGACCGTACAATGAGCAGTTCTTC.

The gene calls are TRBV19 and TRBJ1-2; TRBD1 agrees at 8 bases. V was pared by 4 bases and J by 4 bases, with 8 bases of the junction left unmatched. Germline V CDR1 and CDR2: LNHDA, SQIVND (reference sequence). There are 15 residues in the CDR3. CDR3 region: CASSRTTGESYGYTF. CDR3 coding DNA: TGTGCCAGTAGTAGGACGACAGGGGAATCCTATGGCTACACCTTC.

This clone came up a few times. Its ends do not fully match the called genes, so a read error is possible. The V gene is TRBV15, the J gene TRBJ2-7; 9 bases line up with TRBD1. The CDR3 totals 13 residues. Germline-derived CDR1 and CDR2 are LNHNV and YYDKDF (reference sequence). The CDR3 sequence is CATSRDRDREGIF. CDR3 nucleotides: TGTGCCACCAGCAGAGATCGGGACAGGGAAGGGATCTTC.

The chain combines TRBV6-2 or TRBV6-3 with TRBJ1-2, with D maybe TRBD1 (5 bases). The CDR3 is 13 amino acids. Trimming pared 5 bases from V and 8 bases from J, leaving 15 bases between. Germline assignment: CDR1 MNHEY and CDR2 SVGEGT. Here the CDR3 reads CASSPRTSAGYTF. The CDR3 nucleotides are TGTGCCAGCAGTCCCCGGACATCAGCAGGCTACACCTTC.